What follows are 24 T cell receptor beta chains derived from one specimen sequenced in a study of blood T cell repertoires in COVID-19. The data were produced by immunoSEQ multiplex PCR, yet TCRdb's version contains in-frame clones alone and is incomplete. The sample has roughly 45,000 clones; about 85% are singletons. Sequencing used peripheral blood. The receptors derive from a woman aged 60-75 years with acute or convalescent COVID-19.

This chain links TRBV2 with TRBJ1-5, with 8 bases aligning to TRBD1. V gave up 7 bases and J gave up 3 bases; unmatched junction bases: 11. CDR1 and CDR2 (germline): SNHLY, FYNNEI. This CDR3 is 16 amino acids long. This chain's CDR3 is CASTLGTGENNQPQHF. CDR3 DNA: TGTGCCAGCACCCTAGGGACAGGCGAAAACAATCAGCCCCAGCATTTT. Based on the CDR3 plus reference TRBV2 and TRBJ1-5, the full variable domain is EPEVTQTPSHQVTQMGQEVILRCVPISNHLYFYWYRQILGQKVEFLVSFYNNEISEKSEIFDDQFSVERPDGSNFTLKIRSTKLEDSAMYFCASTLGTGENNQPQHFGDGTRLSIL.

The genes are TRBV29-1 and TRBJ2-4; 7 positions match TRBD2. Trimming took 4 bases from V and 0 from J; bases not matched to a gene: 15. The CDR3 runs to 18 residues. Germline V CDR1 and CDR2: SQVTM, ANQGSEA. CDR3 region: CSVVLGSGPIIAKNIQYF. The CDR3 nucleotides read TGCAGCGTTGTCTTAGGTAGCGGGCCCATTATAGCCAAAAACATTCAGTACTTC.

This chain connects TRBV10-3 to TRBJ1-2, with D perhaps TRBD1 (5 bases). V gave up 2 bases and J gave up 0 bases, with 7 bases separating them. The V gene's germline CDR1 is ENHRY and CDR2 SYGVKD. CDR3 length equals 14 residues. DNA for the CDR3: TGTGCCATCAGTGAGGACAGTTCTAACTATGGCTACACCTTC. Amino acid sequence: CAISEDSSNYGYTF.

The CDR3 is CASSHHGGTTDTQYF. DNA for the CDR3: TGTGCCAGCAGCCATCATGGCGGGACCACAGATACGCAGTATTTT. The chain is built from TRBV3-1 (or the pseudogene TRBV3-2) and TRBJ2-3; D possibly corresponds to TRBD2 (6 bases). CDR1 is LGHDT and CDR2 is YNNKEL in the germline V gene (reference sequence). This CDR3 contains 15 residues. The V end lost 3 bases, the J end lost 2 bases, and 12 bases lay between the germline ends.

CDR3 in amino acids: CASRAGGFQPQHF. The CDR3 DNA follows: TGTGCCAGCAGAGCCGGGGGTTTTCAGCCCCAGCATTTT. The J gene is TRBJ1-5, the V gene TRBV6-5; D possibly corresponds to TRBD1 (5 bases). Per germline, CDR1 MNHEY and CDR2 SVGAGI. The V gene lost 6 bases and the J gene lost 6 bases, with 12 bases spanning the gap. The CDR3 extends over 13 amino acids.

The count of this clone is one. This chain joins TRBV5-4 and TRBJ2-7; 9 bases line up with TRBD2. CDR1 SGHNT and CDR2 YYREEE come from the germline V gene (reference sequence). The V and J ends lost 0 bases and 6 bases, in that order; junction bases with no gene match: 1. The CDR3 is made up of 13 amino acids. CDR3 loop: CASSLEREVEQYF. The CDR3 DNA follows: TGTGCCAGCAGCTTGGAGCGGGAGGTCGAGCAGTACTTC.

The chain joins TRBV7-8 to TRBJ2-5, with D perhaps TRBD1 (6 bases). Trimming removed 7 bases from V and 2 bases from J, with 14 bases in between. The CDR3 is made up of 14 amino acids. In germline, CDR1 is SGHVS, CDR2 FQNEAQ. The CDR3 here is CASTISDRQETQYF. In nucleotides, the CDR3 is TGTGCCAGCACCATCTCAGACAGGCAAGAGACCCAGTACTTC.

The chain uses TRBV5-1 and TRBJ2-3, with 8 bases aligning to TRBD2. The V segment lost 1 base and the J segment 6 bases; nucleotides outside the gene matches: 10. Germline V gene lookup returns CDR1 SGHRS and CDR2 YFSETQ. The CDR3 runs to 16 residues. CDR3 sequence (DNA): TGCGCCAGCAGCTTGCCCACCGGGACTAGTCCGGATACGCAGTATTTT. This translates into CASSLPTGTSPDTQYF.

This sequence joins TRBV11-2 and TRBJ2-7; 8 bases line up with TRBD2. V gave up 1 base and J gave up 6 bases; unmatched junction bases: 5. CDR1 and CDR2 (germline): SGHAT, FQNNGV. The CDR3 covers 14 residues. The CDR3 spells CASSLVAGRGEQYF. CDR3 nucleotides: TGTGCCAGCAGCTTAGTAGCGGGGAGGGGCGAGCAGTACTTC.

The V and J genes are TRBV3-1 (or the pseudogene TRBV3-2) and TRBJ2-1, with D maybe TRBD2 (6 bases). The germline V and J ends were trimmed by 0 bases and 4 bases, with 16 bases remaining between them. Germline V gene data show CDR1 as LGHDT and CDR2 as YNNKEL (reference sequence). This CDR3 has 17 amino acids. CDR3 sequence (DNA): TGTGCCAGCAGCCAAGATGAGGGACTCTTACAGTACAATGAGCAGTTCTTC. It encodes CASSQDEGLLQYNEQFF.

The chain couples TRBV3-1 (or the pseudogene TRBV3-2) to TRBJ2-5; 10 nucleotides agree with TRBD2. V dropped 0 bases and J dropped 5; count of bases not matched to a gene: 6. The CDR3 sequence is 16 residues long. Germline V CDR1 and CDR2: LGHDT, YNNKEL (reference sequence). This CDR3 reads CASSQDKAGGLETQYF. The CDR3 bases are TGTGCCAGCAGCCAAGATAAAGCGGGGGGGCTGGAGACCCAGTACTTC.

Here the CDR3 reads CASSPTGQNQPQHF. The CDR3 DNA is TGTGCCAGCTCACCGACAGGGCAAAATCAGCCCCAGCATTTT. J is TRBJ1-5 and V is TRBV18, with TRBD1 matching over 7 bases. This CDR3 is 14 amino acids long. Germline CDR1 reads KGHSH; CDR2 reads LQKENI. Germline trimming cut 3 bases from V and 4 bases from J; bases unmatched to any gene: 3.

J is TRBJ1-4 and V is TRBV5-1, with D uncertain. Trimming took 7 bases from V and 2 from J, leaving 12 bases between them. Looked up from germline, CDR1 is SGHRS and CDR2 is YFSETQ. The CDR3 is 14 amino acids. CDR3: CASRLGGTNEKLFF. The DNA of the CDR3 is TGCGCCAGCCGCCTGGGAGGGACTAATGAAAAACTGTTTTTT.

This clone was seen more than once but under ten times. The rearrangement uses TRBV20-1 and TRBJ2-3; 8 bases line up with TRBD2. This CDR3 spans 11 amino acids. V lost 0 bases to trimming and J lost 13 bases; unmatched junction nucleotides: 3. Germline assignment: CDR1 DFQATT and CDR2 SNEGSKA (reference sequence). CDR3: CSARDGTRKYF. In nucleotides, the CDR3 is TGCAGTGCTAGAGATGGGACTAGAAAGTATTTT.

The rearrangement uses TRBV9 and TRBJ2-4; 8 nucleotides agree with TRBD1. The ends lost 3 bases at V and 6 bases at J; junction bases unmatched: 11. CDR1 and CDR2 from the germline V gene are SGDLS and YYNGEE. The CDR3 contains 16 residues. CDR3 DNA sequence: TGTGCCAGCAGCGCCGGCCCAGGGGGCCAGCGAAACATTCAGTACTTC. Its protein product is CASSAGPGGQRNIQYF.

This chain connects TRBV6-6 to TRBJ1-2; no clear D gene. Germline values: CDR1 MNHNY, CDR2 SVGAGI (reference sequence). Trimming shortened V by 4 bases and J by 6 bases, and 9 bases separated the two germline ends. The CDR3 is 12 amino acids. CDR3 coding DNA: TGTGCCAGCAGTTTCAAGGGAGATGGCTACACCTTC. This gives the protein CASSFKGDGYTF.

The V and J genes are TRBV5-8 and TRBJ2-3; D may be TRBD2 (7 bases). The CDR3 loop spans 17 amino acids. Germline-derived CDR1 and CDR2 are SGHTS and YDEGEE. Deletions cut 2 bases from V and 0 bases from J, with 16 bases between. The CDR3 DNA sequence: TGTGCCAGCAGCTTCTCCCCCGGCGGGGGCAGCACAGATACGCAGTATTTT. Protein product: CASSFSPGGGSTDTQYF.

The chain couples TRBV15 to TRBJ2-7; D might be TRBD2 (6 bases). Looked up from germline, CDR1 is LNHNV and CDR2 is YYDKDF (reference sequence). CDR3 size: 15 residues. Trimming left V 3 bases short and J 5 bases short, with 17 bases between. The CDR3 loop is CATSSPGGQGHEQYF. Here the CDR3 DNA reads TGTGCCACCAGCAGCCCCGGAGGGCAGGGCCACGAGCAGTACTTC.

The J gene is TRBJ2-7, the V gene TRBV2; TRBD2 agrees at 11 bases. This CDR3 has 15 amino acids. The trim removed 6 bases at V and 4 bases at J, leaving 8 bases unmatched. The germline V gene encodes CDR1 SNHLY and CDR2 FYNNEI. The CDR3 here is CASRPPSGGSYEQYF. CDR3 DNA sequence: TGTGCCAGCAGACCTCCTAGCGGGGGGTCATACGAGCAGTACTTC.

In its sample, this clone was seen once. The chain uses TRBV2 and TRBJ2-7, with TRBD1 as a possible D gene (5 bases). V lost 8 bases to trimming and J lost 3 bases, with 17 bases between them. Germline V gene data show CDR1 as SNHLY and CDR2 as FYNNEI. This CDR3 is built from 14 residues. The DNA of the CDR3 is TGTGCCAGCGGGCCTCCAGGAAGGGGCTACGAGCAGTACTTC. Its protein is CASGPPGRGYEQYF.

The CDR3 DNA reads as TGTGCCAGCAGCTCCGGACTAGCGGGGATCGAGGAGCAGTACTTC. Translation: CASSSGLAGIEEQYF. The chain employs TRBV7-9 and TRBJ2-7, with 12 bases matching TRBD2. The V and J ends lost 4 bases and 7 bases, in that order; junction bases with no gene match: 8. In germline, CDR1 is SEHNR, CDR2 FQNEAQ (reference sequence). The length of the CDR3 is 15 residues. Full variable domain (rest looked up from reference TRBV7-9 and TRBJ2-7): DTGVSQNPRHKITKRGQNVTFRCDPISEHNRLYWYRQTLGQGPEFLTYFQNEAQLEKSRLLSDRFSAERPKGSFSTLEIQRTEQGDSAMYLCASSSGLAGIEEQYFGPGTRLTVT.

This chain links TRBV19 with TRBJ2-5; 10 bases line up with TRBD2. Germline CDR1 LNHDA, CDR2 SQIVND (reference sequence). CDR3 size: 16 residues. Trimming removed 3 bases from V and 2 bases from J; junction bases left unmatched: 6. In DNA, the CDR3 is TGTGCCAGTAGTATGGGACCGGGACTAGCGCAAGAGACCCAGTACTTC. Translating gives CASSMGPGLAQETQYF.

The chain joins TRBV27 to TRBJ2-1; 10 bases fit TRBD2. Germline V gene lookup returns CDR1 MNHEY and CDR2 SMNVEV (reference sequence). The CDR3 is 14 residues long. Trimming cost V 4 bases and J 9 bases; bases outside gene matches: 6. CDR3 loop: CASSWGLARGEQFF. CDR3 sequence (DNA): TGTGCCAGCAGTTGGGGACTAGCGAGAGGTGAGCAGTTCTTC.

V and J are TRBV5-1 and TRBJ2-7, with D possibly being TRBD1 (6 bases). V shed 4 bases and J shed 2 bases, with 19 bases lying between them. The CDR3 runs 16 residues. Germline V gives CDR1 SGHRS, CDR2 YFSETQ. The CDR3 DNA reads as TGCGCCAGCAGCCCGATCAATACAGGGCTTACCTACGAGCAGTACTTC. This encodes CASSPINTGLTYEQYF.